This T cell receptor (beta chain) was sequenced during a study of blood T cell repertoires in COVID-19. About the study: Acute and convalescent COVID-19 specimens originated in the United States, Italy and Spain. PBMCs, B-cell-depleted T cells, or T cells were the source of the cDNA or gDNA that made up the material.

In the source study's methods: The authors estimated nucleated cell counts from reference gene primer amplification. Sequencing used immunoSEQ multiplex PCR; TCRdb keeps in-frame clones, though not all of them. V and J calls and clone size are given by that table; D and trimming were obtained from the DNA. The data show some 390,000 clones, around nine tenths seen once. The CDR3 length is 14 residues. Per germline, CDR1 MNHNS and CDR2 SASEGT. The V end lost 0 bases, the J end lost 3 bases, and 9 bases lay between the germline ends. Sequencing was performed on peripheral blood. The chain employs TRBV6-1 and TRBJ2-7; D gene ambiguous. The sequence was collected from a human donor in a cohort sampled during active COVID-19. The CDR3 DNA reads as TGTGCCAGCAGTGAAGCGGGCCAGTTCTACGAGCAGTACTTC. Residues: CASSEAGQFYEQYF.